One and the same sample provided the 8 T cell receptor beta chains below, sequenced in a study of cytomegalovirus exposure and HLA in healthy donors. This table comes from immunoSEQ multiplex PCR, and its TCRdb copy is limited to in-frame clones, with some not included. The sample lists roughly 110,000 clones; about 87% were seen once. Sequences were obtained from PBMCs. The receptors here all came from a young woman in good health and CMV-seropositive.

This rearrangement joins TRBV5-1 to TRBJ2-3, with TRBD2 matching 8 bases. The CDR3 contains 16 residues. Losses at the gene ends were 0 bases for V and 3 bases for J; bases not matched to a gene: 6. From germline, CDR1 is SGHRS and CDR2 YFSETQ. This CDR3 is CASSLELAGITDTQYF. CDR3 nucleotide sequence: TGCGCCAGCAGCTTGGAGCTAGCGGGTATTACAGATACGCAGTATTTT.

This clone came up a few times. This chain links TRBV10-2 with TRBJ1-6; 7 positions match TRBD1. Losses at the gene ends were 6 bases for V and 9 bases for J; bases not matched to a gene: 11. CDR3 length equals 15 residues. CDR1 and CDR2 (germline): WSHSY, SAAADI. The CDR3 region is CASRRGTDLGSPLHF. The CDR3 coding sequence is TGCGCCAGCAGGAGGGGGACAGACCTTGGTTCACCCCTCCACTTT.

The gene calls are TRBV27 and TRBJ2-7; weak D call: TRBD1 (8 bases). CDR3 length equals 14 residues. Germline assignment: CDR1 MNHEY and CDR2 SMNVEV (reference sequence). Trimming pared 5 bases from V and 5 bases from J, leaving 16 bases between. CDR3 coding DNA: TGTGCCAGCAGTAAACAGGGGGGGATCCACGAGCAGTACTTC. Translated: CASSKQGGIHEQYF.

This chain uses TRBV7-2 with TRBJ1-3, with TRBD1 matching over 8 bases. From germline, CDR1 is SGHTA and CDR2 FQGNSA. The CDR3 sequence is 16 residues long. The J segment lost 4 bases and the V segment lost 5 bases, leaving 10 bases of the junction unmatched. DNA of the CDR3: TGTGCCAGCAGCCGCTCGGCCAGGGGGCGCGGAAACACCATATATTTT. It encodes CASSRSARGRGNTIYF.

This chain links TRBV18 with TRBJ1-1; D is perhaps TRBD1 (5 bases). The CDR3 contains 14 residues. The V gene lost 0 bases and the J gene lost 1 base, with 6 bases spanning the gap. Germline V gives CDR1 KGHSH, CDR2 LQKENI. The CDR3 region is CASSPPGENTEAFF. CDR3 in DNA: TGTGCCAGCTCACCACCAGGGGAGAACACTGAAGCTTTCTTT.

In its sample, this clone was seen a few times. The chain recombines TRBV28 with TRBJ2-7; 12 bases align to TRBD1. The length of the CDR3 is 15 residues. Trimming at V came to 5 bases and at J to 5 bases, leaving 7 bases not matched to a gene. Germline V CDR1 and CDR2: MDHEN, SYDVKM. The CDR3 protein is CASSPMGQGAHEQYF. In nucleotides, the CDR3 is TGTGCCAGCAGTCCCATGGGACAGGGGGCCCACGAGCAGTACTTC.

CDR3 DNA: TGCGCCAGCAGCCAGGCTACGGGGTCCATTAACTATGGCTACACCTTC. This gives the protein CASSQATGSINYGYTF. The J gene is TRBJ1-2, the V gene TRBV4-1, with no clear D. The CDR3 is 16 residues long. Trimming removed 3 bases from V and 1 base from J, with 15 bases in between. Germline V gives CDR1 MGHRA, CDR2 YSYEKL.

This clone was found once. This CDR3 reads CASSWRTGSQETQYF. In DNA form, the CDR3 reads TGCGCCAGCAGCTGGAGGACAGGAAGCCAAGAGACCCAGTACTTC. The chain has TRBV5-1 and TRBJ2-5; TRBD1 agrees at 7 bases. The CDR3 consists of 15 residues. From germline, CDR1 is SGHRS and CDR2 YFSETQ. With 3 bases clipped from V and 1 base from J, the junction kept 6 bases outside the gene matches.